A selection of T cell receptor beta chains follows, all from one sample in a study of control samples from healthy donors and cancer patients. Clones were read by immunoSEQ multiplex PCR, and TCRdb kept only the in-frame ones, dropping some. This table has 100,000 to 150,000 clones, 87% appearing once. The sequenced sample consisted of blood. The origin of the receptors is a man between 18 and 35 years old in good health. Each CDR3 is given with its conserved first and last residue. The listing skips clone size in some rows; elsewhere it reads once, few, many or a size class.

j_gene: TRBJ2-5
v_gene: TRBV9
abundance: NA
CDR3aa: CASSDRSPGETQYF

j_gene: TRBJ2-5
v_gene: TRBV7-3
abundance: NA
CDR3aa: CASSLRATSGGVETQYF

j_gene: TRBJ1-5
v_gene: TRBV24-1
abundance: NA
CDR3aa: CATSDLRGQLHF

j_gene: TRBJ2-5
v_gene: TRBV10-3
abundance: NA
CDR3aa: CAIRLESGETQYF

j_gene: TRBJ2-3
v_gene: TRBV9
abundance: once
CDR3aa: CASSVDGSGSPTDTQYF

j_gene: TRBJ2-7
v_gene: TRBV7-9
abundance: NA
CDR3aa: CASSARAPRGMYEQYF

j_gene: TRBJ2-5
v_gene: TRBV24-1
abundance: NA
CDR3aa: CATSDGDGEETQYF

j_gene: TRBJ2-4
v_gene: TRBV28
abundance: NA
CDR3aa: CASSTGTGRAKNIQYF

j_gene: TRBJ1-5
v_gene: TRBV2
abundance: NA
CDR3aa: CASSDEGTTDQPQHF

j_gene: TRBJ1-3
v_gene: TRBV14
abundance: NA
CDR3aa: CASSQVRSGNTIYF

j_gene: TRBJ1-2
v_gene: TRBV29-1
abundance: NA
CDR3aa: CGGPTNYGYTF

j_gene: TRBJ2-7
v_gene: TRBV10-3
abundance: NA
CDR3aa: CAISGTDYEQYF

j_gene: TRBJ2-1
v_gene: TRBV7-7
abundance: once
CDR3aa: CASSLSRGGLAGGNTEQFF

j_gene: TRBJ1-4
v_gene: TRBV25-1
abundance: NA
CDR3aa: CASSTPGQKNEKLFF

j_gene: TRBJ2-7
v_gene: TRBV4-2
abundance: NA
CDR3aa: CASSQEEGGPYEQYF

j_gene: TRBJ2-3
v_gene: TRBV24-1
abundance: NA
CDR3aa: CATSDGIRLASYTDTQYF

j_gene: TRBJ1-1
v_gene: TRBV3-1/TRBV3-2
abundance: NA
CDR3aa: CASSQVSLLRNANTEAFF

j_gene: TRBJ2-4
v_gene: TRBV2
abundance: NA
CDR3aa: CASSEAVGGLGNIQYF

j_gene: TRBJ1-1
v_gene: TRBV6-1
abundance: NA
CDR3aa: CASSEALGNTEAFF

j_gene: TRBJ1-1
v_gene: TRBV7-9
abundance: NA
CDR3aa: CASSLVAGAAFHTEAFF

j_gene: TRBJ2-7
v_gene: TRBV9
abundance: NA
CDR3aa: CASSRTGGNYEQYF

j_gene: TRBJ2-2
v_gene: TRBV5-4
abundance: NA
CDR3aa: CASSSLHRGTGELFF

j_gene: TRBJ1-5
v_gene: TRBV19
abundance: NA
CDR3aa: CASSIWGSNQPQHF

j_gene: TRBJ1-1
v_gene: TRBV6-6
abundance: NA
CDR3aa: CASRRPDKAGDAPEAFF

j_gene: TRBJ2-2
v_gene: TRBV27
abundance: NA
CDR3aa: CASSFRTGSNTGELFF

j_gene: TRBJ2-7
v_gene: TRBV30
abundance: NA
CDR3aa: CAWSRASGRSYEQYF

j_gene: TRBJ2-3
v_gene: TRBV27
abundance: NA
CDR3aa: CASSLSIAGGRQDTQYF

j_gene: TRBJ2-2
v_gene: TRBV7-3
abundance: NA
CDR3aa: CASSYRQGVNTGELFF

j_gene: TRBJ2-7
v_gene: TRBV5-1
abundance: NA
CDR3aa: CASSGGQGTAYEQYF

j_gene: TRBJ1-2
v_gene: TRBV10-3
abundance: NA
CDR3aa: CAIRGGSHYGYTF

j_gene: TRBJ1-6
v_gene: TRBV18
abundance: NA
CDR3aa: CASSPQADLNSPLHF

j_gene: TRBJ2-1
v_gene: TRBV10-3
abundance: NA
CDR3aa: CAITRLAGATYNEQFF

j_gene: TRBJ1-1
v_gene: TRBV6-5
abundance: NA
CDR3aa: CASNEIAEAFF

j_gene: TRBJ2-7
v_gene: TRBV3-1/TRBV3-2
abundance: NA
CDR3aa: CASSQTGRDLAYEQYF

j_gene: TRBJ1-2
v_gene: TRBV7-2
abundance: NA
CDR3aa: CASSFARGSYGYTF

j_gene: TRBJ1-1
v_gene: TRBV5-1
abundance: few
CDR3aa: CASSLEGGRHTEAFF

j_gene: TRBJ2-5
v_gene: TRBV28
abundance: once
CDR3aa: CASSRRGGETQYF